This entry describes one TCR beta chain. Its antigen is not known. Barcoded TCR alpha and TCR beta cDNA libraries with UMIs came from 5'RACE using constant-segment primers. TCRdb fed the 5' RACE reads into MiXCR, producing one record per CDR3 protein. The table lists 200,000 to 250,000 distinct CDR3 sequences, more than 25% of them singletons. The sample comes from a study of T-cell memory formation after mild COVID-19. Study results and limitations: In pre-infection memory, a portion of responding clones appeared, which suggested that cross-reactive memory joined.

This TCR was sampled from an adult woman who had mild COVID-19 (a few samples of this study predate the infection). Cell type and time point are not known. The sequenced sample was PBMCs or a T cell subset sorted from them (not recorded which).

Here the CDR3 DNA reads TGCAGTGCTAGAGATGGGAACGAGCAGTACTTC. Translating it yields CSARDGNEQYF. This chain connects TRBV20-1 to TRBJ2-7, with D uncertain. The CDR3 runs 11 residues. Germline values: CDR1 DFQATT, CDR2 SNEGSKA (reference sequence). V was trimmed by 0 bases and J by 5 bases, leaving 5 bases between them.